These T cell receptor beta chains were read from a single sample in a study of CD8 T cells in Susac syndrome. TCRdb reprocessed the immunoSEQ multiplex PCR reads with MiXCR, giving one entry per CDR3 protein. The sample carries about 190,000 distinct CDR3 sequences, 95% recorded once. The specimen was CD8+ T cells from PBMCs. The receptors originated from a human donor with Susac syndrome. The CDR3 runs from the conserved cysteine through the conserved F or W. The D gene is left open where the match is weak. Rows give clone size only sometimes, using once, few, many, or a class for an expanded clone.

DNA: TGTGCCAGCAGCTTTCGGACAGGGCACTCCAATGAGCAGTTCTTC; CDR3: CASSFRTGHSNEQFF; size: NA; J: TRBJ2-1; D: TRBD1; V: TRBV7-9
DNA: TGTGCCAGCAGCGTAGTGGCGGGGGGCTACTACAATGAGCAGTTCTTC; CDR3: CASSVVAGGYYNEQFF; size: NA; J: TRBJ2-1; D: TRBD2; V: TRBV9
DNA: TGTGCCAGCAGTTTTGGGACAGGATACGAGCAGTACTTC; CDR3: CASSFGTGYEQYF; size: NA; J: TRBJ2-7; D: TRBD1; V: TRBV12-3/TRBV12-4
DNA: TGTGCCAGCAGTGAGCAGGGTCCCTATGAAAAACTGTTTTTT; CDR3: CASSEQGPYEKLFF; size: NA; J: TRBJ1-4; D: NA; V: TRBV6-5
DNA: TGTGCCAGCAGAAGACAGGGGACTACCTACGAGCAGTACTTC; CDR3: CASRRQGTTYEQYF; size: once; J: TRBJ2-7; D: NA; V: TRBV12-3/TRBV12-4
DNA: TGTGCCTGGAGTGTACTAGGGGCCTACGAGCAGTACTTC; CDR3: CAWSVLGAYEQYF; size: NA; J: TRBJ2-7; D: NA; V: TRBV30
DNA: TGTGCCAGCAGTCCCCTTTGGGGTTCGGACTACAATGAGCAGTTCTTC; CDR3: CASSPLWGSDYNEQFF; size: NA; J: TRBJ2-1; D: NA; V: TRBV27
DNA: TGTGCCAGCTCACCACGGACTAGCGGGACCACAGATACGCAGTATTTT; CDR3: CASSPRTSGTTDTQYF; size: NA; J: TRBJ2-3; D: TRBD2; V: TRBV18
DNA: TGTGCCAGCGTGGGGTACTCTAACGCAGATACGCAGTATTTT; CDR3: CASVGYSNADTQYF; size: NA; J: TRBJ2-3; D: NA; V: TRBV12-3/TRBV12-4
DNA: TGCAGCGTTGAACAGGAAAGCCGGGACAGCGGTAACTACGAGCAGTACTTC; CDR3: CSVEQESRDSGNYEQYF; size: once; J: TRBJ2-7; D: TRBD1; V: TRBV29-1
DNA: TGTGCCAGCTTTGGGGGGTACGAGCAGTACTTC; CDR3: CASFGGYEQYF; size: NA; J: TRBJ2-7; D: NA; V: TRBV2
DNA: TGTGCCAGCAGTTTGGGGCCAGAAGCTTTCTTT; CDR3: CASSLGPEAFF; size: NA; J: TRBJ1-1; D: NA; V: TRBV5-1
DNA: TGTGCCAGCAGTCTTGGACTAGCGGGTGGAAATGAGCAGTTCTTC; CDR3: CASSLGLAGGNEQFF; size: NA; J: TRBJ2-1; D: TRBD2; V: TRBV11-2
DNA: TGTGCCAGCAGCTTCCAAGACCCATCCCTCACAGATGCGCAGTATTTT; CDR3: CASSFQDPSLTDAQYF; size: NA; J: TRBJ2-3; D: NA; V: TRBV9
DNA: TGTGCCTGGAGTGTCCCCGGACCACCTTATAATTCACCCCTCCACTTT; CDR3: CAWSVPGPPYNSPLHF; size: NA; J: TRBJ1-6; D: NA; V: TRBV30
DNA: TGCAGTGCTAGAAAGGCCTACAATGAGCAGTTCTTC; CDR3: CSARKAYNEQFF; size: NA; J: TRBJ2-1; D: NA; V: TRBV20-1